This T cell receptor beta chain was observed in a study of PD-1 blockade in classical Hodgkin lymphoma. Study-wide points: Newly diagnosed patients were reported to start with lower TCR diversity than healthy donors. A significant rise in TCR diversity was seen by C4D1 for CD4+ cells but not for CD8+ cells.

The table lists this clone with a count of one. The antigen is not known. This sample's time point: cycle 4 day 1 (C4D1), after 6 weeks of nivolumab. Each patient's relapse followed autologous stem cell transplantation, and brentuximab vedotin exposure varied. Best response was recorded as complete response, partial response or progressive disease. The protocol was immunoSEQ multiplex PCR, while the TCRdb copy is restricted to in-frame clones and leaves out a portion. The table lists roughly 50,000 clones, around 90% of them singletons, with approximately 15% in the top ten. The CDR3 extends over 15 amino acids. V lost 3 bases to trimming and J lost 5 bases; unmatched junction nucleotides: 8. Germline loops: CDR1 SGHNT, CDR2 YENEEA.

The sequence was collected from a human donor with classical Hodgkin lymphoma. The source was peripheral blood mononuclear cells (PBMCs), collected before the fourth cycle of nivolumab. The V call is TRBV11-3, the J call TRBJ2-7; 9 bases agree with TRBD1. The DNA of the CDR3 is TGTGCCAGCAGCTTTTATGAGGACAGGGGCCACGAGCAGTACTTC. Translation gives CASSFYEDRGHEQYF.